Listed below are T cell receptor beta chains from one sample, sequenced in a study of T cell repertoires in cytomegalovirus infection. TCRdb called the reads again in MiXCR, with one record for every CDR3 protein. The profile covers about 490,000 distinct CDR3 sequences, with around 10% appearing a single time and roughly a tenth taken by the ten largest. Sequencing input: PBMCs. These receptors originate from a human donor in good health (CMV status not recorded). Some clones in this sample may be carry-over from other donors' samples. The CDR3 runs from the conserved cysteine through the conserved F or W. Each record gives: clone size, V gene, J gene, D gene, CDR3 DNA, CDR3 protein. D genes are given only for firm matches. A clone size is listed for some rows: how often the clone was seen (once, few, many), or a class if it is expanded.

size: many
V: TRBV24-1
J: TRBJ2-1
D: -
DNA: TGTGCCACCAGTGCTGAAGGCTCCTACAATGAGCAGTTCTTC
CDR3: CATSAEGSYNEQFF

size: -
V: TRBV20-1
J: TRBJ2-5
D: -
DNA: TGCAGTGCACGTCAGGGTGACGAGACCCAGTACTTC
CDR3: CSARQGDETQYF

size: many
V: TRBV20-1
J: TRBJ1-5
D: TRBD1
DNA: TGCAGTGCCAATGTAGGACAGGGAAATCAGCCCCAGCATTTT
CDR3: CSANVGQGNQPQHF

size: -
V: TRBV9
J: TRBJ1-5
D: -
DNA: TGTGCCAGCAGCGTAGATTGGGGGCTCCAGCCCCAGCATTTT
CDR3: CASSVDWGLQPQHF

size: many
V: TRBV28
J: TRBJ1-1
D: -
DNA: TGTGCCACCTCACGGGGGGTAGGTGAAGCTTTCTTT
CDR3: CATSRGVGEAFF

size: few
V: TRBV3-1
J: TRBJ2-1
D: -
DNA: TGTGCCAGCAGCCCCTTACGGCGGGCCAAAAGCTCCTACAATGAGCAGTTCTTC
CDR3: CASSPLRRAKSSYNEQFF

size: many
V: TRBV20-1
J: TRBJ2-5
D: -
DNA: TGCAGTGCTAAATGGCAAGAGACCCAGTACTTC
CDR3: CSAKWQETQYF

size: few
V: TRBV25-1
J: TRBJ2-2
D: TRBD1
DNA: TGTGCCAGCAGCGTCAGAGGGGGCCTGAACACCGGGGAGCTGTTTTTT
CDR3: CASSVRGGLNTGELFF

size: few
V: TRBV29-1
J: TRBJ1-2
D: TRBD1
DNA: TGCAGCGTGACCCCCGGGACAGGATTTAAAGGCTACACCTTC
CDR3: CSVTPGTGFKGYTF

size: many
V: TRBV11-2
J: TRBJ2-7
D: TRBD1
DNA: TGTGCCAGCAGCCCCTTAGGGCCAGGGGGCCACGAGCAGTACTTC
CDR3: CASSPLGPGGHEQYF

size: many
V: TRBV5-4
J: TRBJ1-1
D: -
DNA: TGTGCCAGCAGCTTGGAGGGTAATTTCCCTGAAGCTTTCTTT
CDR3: CASSLEGNFPEAFF

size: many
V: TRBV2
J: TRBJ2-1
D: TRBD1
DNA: TGTGCCAGCAGCCTATCACAGGGGGATGAGCAGTTCTTC
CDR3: CASSLSQGDEQFF

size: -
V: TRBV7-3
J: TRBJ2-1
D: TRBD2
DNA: TGTGCCAGCAGCTTGGGACTAGCACATGAGCAGTTCTTC
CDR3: CASSLGLAHEQFF

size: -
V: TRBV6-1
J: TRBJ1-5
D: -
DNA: TGTGCCAGCAGTCCCAGGTGGCGCAATCAGCCCCAGCATTTT
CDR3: CASSPRWRNQPQHF

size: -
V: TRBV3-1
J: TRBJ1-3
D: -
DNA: TGTGCCAGCAGCCAAGATCCGGGAAACACCATATATTTT
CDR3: CASSQDPGNTIYF

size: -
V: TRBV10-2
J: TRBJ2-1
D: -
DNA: TGCGCCAGCGGATCTTACTACAATGAGCAGTTCTTC
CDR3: CASGSYYNEQFF

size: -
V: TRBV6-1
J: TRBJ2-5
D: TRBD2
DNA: TGTGCCAGCAGTGAAAGCGGGGGGAGGCAAGAGACCCAGTACTTC
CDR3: CASSESGGRQETQYF

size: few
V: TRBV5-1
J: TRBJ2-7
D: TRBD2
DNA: TGCGCCAGCAGCTTGTTGGGGACGGGAGGGAGCTACGAGCAGTACTTC
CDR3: CASSLLGTGGSYEQYF

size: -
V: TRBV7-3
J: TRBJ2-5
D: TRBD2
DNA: TGTGCCAGCAGCTTAAGCGAGGCTAGCGGGAGGGGAGGGCAGGAGACCCAGTACTTC
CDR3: CASSLSEASGRGGQETQYF

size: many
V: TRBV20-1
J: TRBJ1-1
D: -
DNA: TGCAGTGCTTTCCACGACAGGAACACTGAAGCTTTCTTT
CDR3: CSAFHDRNTEAFF

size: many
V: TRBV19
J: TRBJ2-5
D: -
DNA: TGTGCCAGTAGTATAGAGGCTAGTTTTGAGACCCAGTACTTC
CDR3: CASSIEASFETQYF

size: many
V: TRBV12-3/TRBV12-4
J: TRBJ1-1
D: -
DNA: TGTGCCAGCAGCCCACGGGACGGGAACACTGAAGCTTTCTTT
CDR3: CASSPRDGNTEAFF

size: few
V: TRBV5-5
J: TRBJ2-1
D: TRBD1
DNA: TGTGCCAGCAGCTTTGAGACAGGGAATGAGCAGTTCTTC
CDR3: CASSFETGNEQFF

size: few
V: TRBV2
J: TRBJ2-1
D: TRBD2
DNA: TGTGCCAGCAACACCGAGGGACTAGCGGGAGAGAACAATGAGCAGTTCTTC
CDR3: CASNTEGLAGENNEQFF

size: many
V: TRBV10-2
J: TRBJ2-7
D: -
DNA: TGCGCCAGCAGTGAGTGGGAGACTTTGAGCTCCTACGAGCAGTACTTC
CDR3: CASSEWETLSSYEQYF

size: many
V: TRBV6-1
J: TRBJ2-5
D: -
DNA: TGTGCCAGCAGTTTGGACGCGTACCAAGAGACCCAGTACTTC
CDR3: CASSLDAYQETQYF

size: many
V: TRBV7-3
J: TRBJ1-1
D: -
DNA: TGTGCCAGCAGCTCCGGGGACGGATGGATCACTGAAGCTTTCTTT
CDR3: CASSSGDGWITEAFF

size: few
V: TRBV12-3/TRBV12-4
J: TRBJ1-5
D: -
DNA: TGTGCCAGCAGGAATTCCGGACAAAAGCAGCCCCAGCATTTT
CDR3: CASRNSGQKQPQHF

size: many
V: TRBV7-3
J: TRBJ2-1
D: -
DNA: TGTGCCAGCAGCTACGACAGCTACAATGAGCAGTTCTTC
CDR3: CASSYDSYNEQFF

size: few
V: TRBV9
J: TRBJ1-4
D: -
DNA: TGTGCCAGCAGCTTAAGACAGAACAATGAAAAACTGTTTTTT
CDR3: CASSLRQNNEKLFF

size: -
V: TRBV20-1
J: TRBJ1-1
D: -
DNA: TGCAGTGCTCCCCTCAGGGGTAGCACTGAAGCTTTCTTT
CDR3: CSAPLRGSTEAFF

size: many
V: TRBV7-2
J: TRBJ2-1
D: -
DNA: TGTGCCAGCAGCTTAGGTCTGGGACTCCCGGGACTCTACAATGAGCAGTTCTTC
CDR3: CASSLGLGLPGLYNEQFF

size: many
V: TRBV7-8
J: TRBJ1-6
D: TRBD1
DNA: TGTGCCAGCAGTTATGGACAGGGGGCCTCACCCCTCCACTTT
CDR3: CASSYGQGASPLHF

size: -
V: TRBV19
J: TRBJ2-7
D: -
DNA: TGTGCCAGTAGTTGGGGGAACCGCTACGAGCAGTACTTC
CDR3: CASSWGNRYEQYF

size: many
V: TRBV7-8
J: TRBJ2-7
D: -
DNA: TGTGCCAGCAGCTTAGGTCCCCCGGGGGACGAGCAGTACTTC
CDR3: CASSLGPPGDEQYF